The 19 T cell receptor beta chains below were found in one sample sequenced in a study of T-cell memory formation after mild COVID-19 (dated by TCRdb to about 2021). The library relied on 5' RACE. TCRdb lists the instrument as Illumina NovaSeq 6000. TCRdb passed the public sequencing reads through fastp at Q25 and MiXCR, retaining productive beta sequences. CDR3 protein sequences are deduplicated, and each keeps its most common genes and DNA. This sample is represented by about 210,000 distinct CDR3 sequences; 27% of them were singletons. The leading ten clones occupy approximately 10% of the sample. Sequenced sample: PBMCs or a T cell subset sorted from them (not recorded which). These receptors all stem from an adult woman who had mild COVID-19 (a few samples of this study predate the infection). The sample titles of this study are shuffled in the database, so cell type and time point are left out; the donor was told from shared clones.

In its sample, this clonotype was seen many times. CDR3 sequence reads: CASSLRGSQNTIYF. In DNA form, the CDR3 reads TGTGCCAGCAGCTTACGAGGGTCTCAAAACACCATATATTTT. V usage is TRBV7-2 and J usage is TRBJ1-3; no clear D gene. V lost 2 bases and J lost 6, with 11 bases in between. In germline, CDR1 is SGHTA, CDR2 FQGNSA. The CDR3 is 14 residues long.

This clonotype has only a few counts. The genes are TRBV20-1 and TRBJ2-3; the match to TRBD2 covers 9 bases. V lost 6 bases, J lost 4 bases, and 11 bases stayed unmatched. Looked up from germline, CDR1 is DFQATT and CDR2 is SNEGSKA (reference sequence). The CDR3 length is 15 residues. In DNA, the CDR3 is TGCAGTGCGACTTCTGGGACTAGCATCGCAGATACGCAGTATTTT. It is translated as CSATSGTSIADTQYF.

This clonotype appeared a few times. The chain couples TRBV7-9 to TRBJ2-7, with TRBD2 identical over 8 bases. Germline assignment: CDR1 SEHNR and CDR2 FQNEAQ (reference sequence). The junction had 12 bases not matched to a gene; V was cut back by 5 bases and J by 6 bases. The CDR3 spans 15 residues. The CDR3 sequence is CASSRTSVAGSEQYF. The CDR3 bases are TGTGCCAGCAGCCGCACCTCGGTAGCGGGGAGCGAGCAGTACTTC.

There are a few counts of this clonotype. The V call is TRBV6-5, the J call TRBJ2-7; 7 positions match TRBD1. CDR1 is MNHEY and CDR2 is SVGAGI in the germline V gene. CDR3 length: 14 residues. The V and J ends lost 6 bases and 2 bases, in that order; junction bases with no gene match: 7. The CDR3 here is CASSHRGSPYEQYF. The CDR3 coding sequence is TGTGCCAGCAGCCACAGGGGCAGCCCCTACGAGCAGTACTTC.

The chain is built from TRBV7-9 and TRBJ2-1; no reliable D call. The CDR3 runs to 11 residues. Germline CDR1 reads SEHNR; CDR2 reads FQNEAQ (reference sequence). The germline V and J ends were trimmed by 5 bases and 10 bases, with 9 bases remaining between them. In DNA form, the CDR3 reads TGTGCCAGCAGCCAAACCATAGAGCAGTTCTTC. Protein sequence: CASSQTIEQFF.

The chain recombines TRBV4-1 with TRBJ1-1, with D possibly TRBD1 on 5 matching bases. The CDR3 is 12 amino acids. Germline CDR1 MGHRA, CDR2 YSYEKL. The V end lost 4 bases, the J end lost 4 bases, and 7 bases lay between the germline ends. The DNA for the CDR3 is TGCGCCAGCAGCCGGGGCATCACTGAAGCTTTCTTT. This translates into CASSRGITEAFF.

J is TRBJ2-1 and V is TRBV7-2, with 8 bases aligning to TRBD1. This CDR3 region has 20 residues. Per germline, CDR1 SGHTA and CDR2 FQGNSA. With 2 bases clipped from V and 3 bases from J, the junction kept 18 bases outside the gene matches. CDR3 in DNA: TGTGCCAGCAGCTTACCTCCGGGACAGGCGATGCCGTGGATCTACAATGAGCAGTTCTTC. It encodes CASSLPPGQAMPWIYNEQFF. The complete variable domain, with remaining parts taken from reference TRBV7-2 and TRBJ2-1, reads GAGVSQSPSNKVTEKGKDVELRCDPISGHTALYWYRQSLGQGLEFLIYFQGNSAPDKSGLPSDRFSAERTGGSVSTLTIQRTQQEDSAVYLCASSLPPGQAMPWIYNEQFFGPGTRLTVL.

This chain links TRBV6-2 or TRBV6-3 with TRBJ2-1; perhaps TRBD2 as D (6 bases). Trimming stripped 2 bases from V and 10 bases from J, with 21 bases between. CDR1 and CDR2 from the germline V gene are MNHEY and SVGEGT. This CDR3 spans 16 amino acids. CDR3 amino acids: CASSYRNSGRKSEQFF. CDR3 DNA: TGTGCCAGCAGTTACCGTAATAGCGGCCGTAAGTCGGAGCAGTTCTTC.

The CDR3 here is CASSSSLGTSGKETQYF. In DNA, the CDR3 is TGTGCCAGCAGCTCTAGTTTGGGGACTAGCGGAAAAGAGACCCAGTACTTC. V and J are TRBV7-2 and TRBJ2-5; 11 bases align to TRBD2. CDR1 SGHTA and CDR2 FQGNSA come from the germline V gene. After removal of 4 bases from V and 3 bases from J, the junction contained 10 bases not matched to a gene. The CDR3 is made up of 17 amino acids.

This sequence joins TRBV19 and TRBJ1-6; tentatively, D is TRBD1 (5 bases). The V gene's germline CDR1 is LNHDA and CDR2 SQIVND (reference sequence). With 7 bases removed from V and 9 bases from J, the gap between germline ends came to 16 bases. The CDR3 contains 14 residues. The CDR3 bases are TGTGCCAGTACCAGCGCAGGGCCAATTTCACCCCTCCACTTT. Its protein product is CASTSAGPISPLHF.

In its sample, this clonotype was seen a few times. This CDR3 reads CASSRGTAYNSPLHF. The CDR3 DNA reads TGTGCCAGCAGCCGAGGGACAGCCTATAATTCACCCCTCCACTTT. This sequence joins TRBV3-1 and TRBJ1-6, with 7 positions matching TRBD1. With 4 bases clipped from V and 2 bases from J, the junction kept 2 bases outside the gene matches. Germline-derived CDR1 and CDR2 are LGHDT and YNNKEL (reference sequence). The CDR3 has 15 residues.

This clonotype was seen more than once but under ten times. The chain employs TRBV4-2 and TRBJ2-7; TRBD1 agrees at 7 bases. Germline V gives CDR1 LGHNA, CDR2 YNFKEQ. V gave up 0 bases and J gave up 1 base; unmatched junction bases: 3. The CDR3 sequence is 15 residues long. This chain's CDR3 is CASSQERDSSYEQYF. DNA for the CDR3: TGTGCCAGCAGCCAAGAAAGGGACAGTTCCTACGAGCAGTACTTC.

This clonotype was seen at least ten times. The chain is built from TRBV25-1 and TRBJ1-2; D remains ambiguous. Germline values: CDR1 MGHDK, CDR2 SYGVNS. Trimming removed 5 bases at V and 0 bases at J, with 7 bases between. CDR3 length: 13 amino acids. The CDR3 spells CASSPIANYGYTF. The CDR3 DNA is TGTGCCAGCAGTCCCATCGCTAACTATGGCTACACCTTC.

In this sample, this clonotype turned up a few times. J is TRBJ1-1 and V is TRBV5-1, with a tentative D call TRBD1 (5 bases). Germline values: CDR1 SGHRS, CDR2 YFSETQ. Trimming cost V 1 base and J 5 bases, with 15 bases left between them. The CDR3 sequence is 15 residues long. DNA for the CDR3: TGCGCCAGCAGCTTGAAAGACACTCGGGGGACTGAAGCTTTCTTT. Translating gives CASSLKDTRGTEAFF.

This clonotype was counted at least ten times. This chain connects TRBV5-1 to TRBJ1-1; possible D gene TRBD1, 5 bases. V was pared by 4 bases and J by 0 bases, with 16 bases between. CDR1 is SGHRS, CDR2 YFSETQ, per germline. The CDR3 spans 16 residues. This chain's CDR3 is CASSLQGRSMNTEAFF. CDR3 bases: TGCGCCAGCAGCCTCCAGGGTAGGAGCATGAACACTGAAGCTTTCTTT.

Only a few counts were recorded for this clonotype. CDR3 sequence (DNA): TGTGCCAGCAGCCCCGTAGTGACCACGGGGCAGACCCAGTACTTC. This encodes CASSPVVTTGQTQYF. The chain links TRBV12-3 or TRBV12-4 to TRBJ2-5, with D possibly being TRBD1 or TRBD2 (5 bases each). The V and J ends lost 6 bases and 6 bases respectively, with 20 bases between them. CDR3 size: 15 residues.

This chain joins TRBV4-3 and TRBJ1-1; the D gene is possibly TRBD1 (5 bases). Germline CDR1 and CDR2: LGHNA and YSLEER. The CDR3 length is 11 residues. Trimming pared 6 bases from V and 7 bases from J, leaving 9 bases between. In DNA form, the CDR3 reads TGCGCCAGCAGGGCTACAGGTGAAGCTTTCTTT. It specifies CASRATGEAFF.

The chain joins TRBV12-3 or TRBV12-4 to TRBJ2-1, with a weak D call TRBD2 (7 bases). V lost 0 bases to trimming and J lost 9 bases, with 12 bases between them. This CDR3 is built from 14 residues. The CDR3 coding sequence is TGTGCCAGCAGTTTAGCGGGGGGGCCGGGTGAGCAGTTCTTC. Its protein is CASSLAGGPGEQFF.

This clonotype was recorded once. V usage is TRBV29-1 and J usage is TRBJ1-1, with a possible D match to TRBD1 (5 bases). The CDR3 is 12 residues long. Germline CDR1 is SQVTM and CDR2 is ANQGSEA. V lost 7 bases, J lost 3 bases, and 12 bases lay in between. The CDR3 DNA reads TGCAGCGCCTCGGGGGGGGACACTGAAGCTTTCTTT. Protein product: CSASGGDTEAFF.